Following are 18 T cell receptor beta chains from one sample sequenced in a study of cytomegalovirus exposure and HLA in healthy donors. The repertoire was sequenced with immunoSEQ multiplex PCR; TCRdb's copy has only in-frame clones and lacks some. In the table there are 200,000 to 250,000 clones, more than 75% of which are singletons. The sample was PBMCs. These receptors were taken from a woman aged 18 to 35 in good health and CMV-seropositive.

The V gene is TRBV6-5, the J gene TRBJ2-7; D possibly corresponds to TRBD2 (6 bases). V lost 2 bases and J 6 bases, leaving 8 bases between the germline ends. CDR1 and CDR2 from the germline V gene are MNHEY and SVGAGI. CDR3 length: 12 residues. The CDR3: CASSYGGSEQYF. CDR3 bases: TGTGCCAGCAGTTACGGAGGGTCCGAGCAGTACTTC.

The sample holds a few counts of this clone. The CDR3 DNA is TGTGCCAGCAGTCCGGGACAGAACTATGGCTACACCTTC. Translating gives CASSPGQNYGYTF. This chain connects TRBV2 to TRBJ1-2; 7 nucleotides match TRBD1. V lost 5 bases to trimming and J lost 2 bases; unmatched junction nucleotides: 2. Germline V gene lookup returns CDR1 SNHLY and CDR2 FYNNEI. The length of the CDR3 is 13 residues. Using reference TRBV2 and TRBJ1-2 for the parts outside the CDR3, the full variable domain is EPEVTQTPSHQVTQMGQEVILRCVPISNHLYFYWYRQILGQKVEFLVSFYNNEISEKSEIFDDQFSVERPDGSNFTLKIRSTKLEDSAMYFCASSPGQNYGYTFGSGTRLTVV.

The rearrangement joins TRBV4-1 to TRBJ2-3; TRBD2 is a possible D gene (5 bases). Germline CDR1 MGHRA, CDR2 YSYEKL. The CDR3 has 15 residues. Trimming pared 1 base from V and 4 bases from J, leaving 12 bases between. The CDR3 nucleotides are TGCGCCAGCAGCCAAGTAGGGAGTTTATCAGATACGCAGTATTTT. Translation gives CASSQVGSLSDTQYF.

This clone was found once. The J gene is TRBJ2-1, the V gene TRBV30, with 12 bases aligning to TRBD2. The CDR3 is made up of 16 amino acids. V lost 2 bases, J lost 7 bases, and 9 bases stayed unmatched. CDR1 is GTSNPN and CDR2 is SVGIG in the germline V gene (reference sequence). Written as DNA, the CDR3 is TGTGCCTGGAGTCTTTTGACTAGCGGGAGTAGGAATGAGCAGTTCTTC. This codes for CAWSLLTSGSRNEQFF. The variable domain in full, completed from reference TRBV30 and TRBJ2-1, reads SQTIHQWPATLVQPVGSPLSLECTVEGTSNPNLYWYRQAAGRGLQLLFYSVGIGQISSEVPQNLSASRPQDRQFILSSKKLLLSDSGFYLCAWSLLTSGSRNEQFFGPGTRLTVL.

This rearrangement joins TRBV28 to TRBJ1-1, with D possibly TRBD1 on 6 matching bases. CDR1 and CDR2 (germline): MDHEN, SYDVKM. V gave up 6 bases and J gave up 0 bases, with 14 bases separating them. CDR3 size: 15 residues. The DNA of the CDR3 is TGTGCCAGCAGCTTCTTGGGGGACATGAACACTGAAGCTTTCTTT. Translating it yields CASSFLGDMNTEAFF.

This clone has just a few counts. In nucleotides, the CDR3 is TGCGCCAGCAGCTTGGCATCCGGGGTCAATCAGCCCCAGCATTTT. Protein product: CASSLASGVNQPQHF. The chain couples TRBV5-1 to TRBJ1-5; D remains unclear. Germline assignment: CDR1 SGHRS and CDR2 YFSETQ. V lost 0 bases and J lost 3, with 10 bases in between. The CDR3 length is 15 residues.

This CDR3 is CASSFVGLAGEQFF. The CDR3 DNA reads TGTGCCAGCAGTTTCGTAGGACTAGCGGGAGAACAGTTCTTC. The rearrangement links TRBV28 to TRBJ2-1; TRBD2 matches at 13 bases. The CDR3 spans 14 residues. Losses at the gene ends were 3 bases for V and 13 bases for J; bases not matched to a gene: 6. The germline V gene encodes CDR1 MDHEN and CDR2 SYDVKM.

The gene calls are TRBV9 and TRBJ1-2; D perhaps matches TRBD1 (5 bases). Trimming stripped 3 bases from V and 6 bases from J, with 18 bases between. This CDR3 region has 15 residues. Germline V lookup: CDR1 SGDLS, CDR2 YYNGEE. Written as DNA, the CDR3 is TGTGCCAGCAGCGGGGCCCCGGGACTGACGGATGGCTACACCTTC. This gives the protein CASSGAPGLTDGYTF.

The V call is TRBV7-8, the J call TRBJ1-1; D not resolved. V lost 5 bases and J lost 0, with 4 bases in between. Per germline, CDR1 SGHVS and CDR2 FQNEAQ. There are 12 residues in the CDR3. The CDR3: CASSGVNTEAFF. As DNA, the CDR3 is TGTGCCAGCAGCGGAGTGAACACTGAAGCTTTCTTT.

This sequence joins TRBV15 and TRBJ1-2; 10 positions match TRBD1. From germline, CDR1 is LNHNV and CDR2 YYDKDF (reference sequence). The CDR3 contains 16 residues. Losses at the gene ends were 0 bases for V and 5 bases for J; bases not matched to a gene: 6. DNA of the CDR3: TGTGCCACCAGCAGAGAACCGGGACAGGGGTATTATGGCTACACCTTC. Protein sequence: CATSREPGQGYYGYTF.

J is TRBJ2-7 and V is TRBV10-2; maybe TRBD2 (6 bases). Trimming stripped 1 base from V and 2 bases from J, with 12 bases between. The CDR3 loop spans 15 amino acids. The germline V gene encodes CDR1 WSHSY and CDR2 SAAADI. The CDR3, as DNA: TGCGCCAGCAGTGAGTTAGGGGACTCTACCTACGAGCAGTACTTC. Protein: CASSELGDSTYEQYF.

V usage is TRBV5-1 and J usage is TRBJ2-5; 8 bases agree with TRBD2. Germline-derived CDR1 and CDR2 are SGHRS and YFSETQ. The ends lost 3 bases at V and 3 bases at J; junction bases unmatched: 4. This CDR3 region has 14 residues. The CDR3 DNA follows: TGCGCCAGCAGCTCGGGGGGGTTAGAAGAGACCCAGTACTTC. Translation gives CASSSGGLEETQYF. Together with reference TRBV5-1 and TRBJ2-5, the CDR3 gives the full variable domain: KAGVTQTPRYLIKTRGQQVTLSCSPISGHRSVSWYQQTPGQGLQFLFEYFSETQRNKGNFPGRFSGRQFSNSRSEMNVSTLELGDSALYLCASSSGGLEETQYFGPGTRLLVL.

The chain carries TRBV19 and TRBJ1-1, with no clear D. CDR1 LNHDA and CDR2 SQIVND come from the germline V gene (reference sequence). V dropped 9 bases and J dropped 1 base, with 6 bases sitting between them. This CDR3 has 11 residues. CDR3 in DNA: TGTGCCAGCCGGGGGAACACTGAAGCTTTCTTT. Translation: CASRGNTEAFF.

V is TRBV19 and J is TRBJ2-7; 9 bases line up with TRBD1. This CDR3 contains 16 residues. Trimming cost V 5 bases and J 2 bases; bases outside gene matches: 10. Germline V gives CDR1 LNHDA, CDR2 SQIVND (reference sequence). DNA of the CDR3: TGTGCCAGTAGTCCACCGGGACAGGGCCTTACCTACGAGCAGTACTTC. Protein sequence: CASSPPGQGLTYEQYF. Full variable domain (remainder filled in from reference TRBV19 and TRBJ2-7): DGGITQSPKYLFRKEGQNVTLSCEQNLNHDAMYWYRQDPGQGLRLIYYSQIVNDFQKGDIAEGYSVSREKKESFPLTVTSAQKNPTAFYLCASSPPGQGLTYEQYFGPGTRLTVT.

The chain recombines TRBV11-2 with TRBJ1-4; no definite D call. In germline, CDR1 is SGHAT, CDR2 FQNNGV. V was shortened by 2 bases and J by 7 bases, with 5 bases between the two germline ends. The CDR3 totals 12 residues. CDR3 loop: CASSLFGEKLFF. The CDR3 nucleotides read TGTGCCAGCAGCTTATTCGGTGAAAAACTGTTTTTT.

V is TRBV2 and J is TRBJ2-7, with TRBD2 as a possible D gene (6 bases). Germline lookup yields CDR1 SNHLY and CDR2 FYNNEI. V lost 2 bases and J 2 bases, leaving 13 bases between the germline ends. The CDR3 contains 15 residues. For the CDR3, the DNA is TGTGCCAGCAGTGAATACGGAGGGGCTGCCTACGAGCAGTACTTC. Protein: CASSEYGGAAYEQYF. The variable domain in full, completed from reference TRBV2 and TRBJ2-7, reads EPEVTQTPSHQVTQMGQEVILRCVPISNHLYFYWYRQILGQKVEFLVSFYNNEISEKSEIFDDQFSVERPDGSNFTLKIRSTKLEDSAMYFCASSEYGGAAYEQYFGPGTRLTVT.

The V gene is TRBV4-1, the J gene TRBJ2-7, with 7 bases fitting TRBD2. Germline loops: CDR1 MGHRA, CDR2 YSYEKL. The CDR3 totals 16 residues. Germline trimming cut 1 base from V and 7 bases from J; bases unmatched to any gene: 13. CDR3 loop: CASSQALPPGGGEQYF. CDR3 sequence (DNA): TGCGCCAGCAGCCAAGCCCTTCCCCCGGGGGGAGGAGAGCAGTACTTC.

CDR3 DNA: TGTGCCAGCAGCATCCTTACTTACACCGGGGAGCTGTTTTTT. Its translation is CASSILTYTGELFF. The V and J genes are TRBV11-2 and TRBJ2-2; D is undetermined. The CDR3 extends over 14 amino acids. The V gene lost 5 bases and the J gene lost 3 bases, with 10 bases spanning the gap. CDR1 and CDR2 from the germline V gene are SGHAT and FQNNGV. Variable domain in full (rest from reference TRBV11-2 and TRBJ2-2): EAGVAQSPRYKIIEKRQSVAFWCNPISGHATLYWYQQILGQGPKLLIQFQNNGVVDDSQLPKDRFSAERLKGVDSTLKIQPAKLEDSAVYLCASSILTYTGELFFGEGSRLTVL.